This TCR beta chain was recovered during a study of blood T cell repertoires in COVID-19. Overall study: From the United States, Italy and Spain came samples of acute and convalescent COVID-19. PBMCs, B-cell-depleted T cells, or T cells were the source of the cDNA or gDNA that made up the material.

This clone was seen just once. This CDR3 has 13 residues. Germline trimming cut 7 bases from V and 3 bases from J; bases unmatched to any gene: 4. Germline assignment: CDR1 MNHEY and CDR2 SVGAGI. In the authors' methods: Cell counts per sample came from amplifying reference gene primers. Here immunoSEQ multiplex PCR was the method, and the copy in TCRdb shows in-frame clones only, minus some. The DNA was the basis for D and trimming; V, J and clone size are from that table. The table has some 270,000 clones, around nine tenths seen once. The chain carries TRBV6-5 and TRBJ1-1; TRBD1 agrees at 8 bases. The sequencing sample was made of peripheral blood. This sequence originates from a man aged 25-45 years with acute or convalescent COVID-19. The CDR3 coding sequence is TGTGCCAGCAAAACAGGGGGGTACACTGAAGCTTTCTTT. It yields the protein CASKTGGYTEAFF.